A selection of T cell receptor beta chains follows, all from one sample in a study of early stage breast cancer tumors. The table came from immunoSEQ multiplex PCR; TCRdb's copy has only in-frame clones and leaves some out. The sample shows roughly 60,000 clones, 60% to 85% of them seen only once. The sample consisted of blood. The receptor set was obtained from a person aged 30-39 years with breast cancer. CDR3s include the opening cysteine and the closing phenylalanine or tryptophan. A D gene is named only where the DNA matches it firmly. Only part of the rows carry a size: once, few, many, or a class if the clone is expanded.

J: TRBJ2-1; length: 15; V: TRBV7-2; size: .; D: TRBD2; CDR3: CASSPLAGGRNEQFF
J: TRBJ1-1; length: 15; V: TRBV4-2; size: .; D: .; CDR3: CASSQVTRQNTEAFF
J: TRBJ2-7; length: 13; V: TRBV2; size: .; D: TRBD1; CDR3: CATDPGQSGVGYF
J: TRBJ2-1; length: 14; V: TRBV6-5; size: .; D: TRBD2; CDR3: CASRLAPSYNEQFF
J: TRBJ2-1; length: 15; V: TRBV5-1; size: once; D: TRBD2; CDR3: CASSFGLAGGNEQFF
J: TRBJ2-7; length: 16; V: TRBV18; size: once; D: .; CDR3: CASGERSVSGSYEQYF
J: TRBJ2-1; length: 16; V: TRBV13; size: once; D: .; CDR3: CASSSAMGGATNEQFF
J: TRBJ2-7; length: 14; V: TRBV7-3; size: .; D: .; CDR3: CASSLTASTYEQYF
J: TRBJ2-3; length: 15; V: TRBV19; size: .; D: TRBD2; CDR3: CATEGLAGGADTQYF
J: TRBJ2-5; length: 14; V: TRBV18; size: .; D: .; CDR3: CASSSGVAQETQYF
J: TRBJ2-2; length: 16; V: TRBV11-1; size: .; D: .; CDR3: CASSHWGSPRVGELFF
J: TRBJ2-7; length: 15; V: TRBV6-5; size: .; D: TRBD2; CDR3: CASSYRGTSLYEQYF
J: TRBJ1-1; length: 13; V: TRBV27; size: .; D: .; CDR3: CASSHRGTTEAFF
J: TRBJ2-1; length: 15; V: TRBV7-9; size: .; D: TRBD2; CDR3: CASSYTSGRRNEQFF
J: TRBJ2-3; length: 15; V: TRBV19; size: .; D: .; CDR3: CASQDEGLSTDTQYF
J: TRBJ1-2; length: 15; V: TRBV4-1; size: few; D: TRBD1; CDR3: CASSQDRGPKYGYTF
J: TRBJ1-1; length: 12; V: TRBV29-1; size: .; D: .; CDR3: CSALQGSPEAFF
J: TRBJ2-5; length: 16; V: TRBV25-1; size: once; D: .; CDR3: CASSELGGGVGETQYF
J: TRBJ2-7; length: 12; V: TRBV6-5; size: .; D: .; CDR3: CASSYGGHEQYF
J: TRBJ1-1; length: 13; V: TRBV7-9; size: .; D: .; CDR3: CASSLGEETEAFF
J: TRBJ2-5; length: 18; V: TRBV13; size: .; D: TRBD2; CDR3: CASSDAGLAGGRQETQYF
J: TRBJ2-6; length: 17; V: TRBV9; size: .; D: TRBD1; CDR3: CASSVGGQSSGANVLTF
J: TRBJ2-5; length: 17; V: TRBV4-3; size: .; D: TRBD2; CDR3: CASAGGLAGGERETQYF
J: TRBJ2-7; length: 14; V: TRBV6-5; size: once; D: .; CDR3: CASRRDLSFYEQYF
J: TRBJ2-7; length: 15; V: TRBV5-1; size: .; D: .; CDR3: CASTLEIGIGYEQYF
J: TRBJ1-5; length: 13; V: TRBV27; size: .; D: .; CDR3: CASSLTSNQPQHF
J: TRBJ2-5; length: 13; V: TRBV29-1; size: .; D: .; CDR3: CSVDRGRGETQYF
J: TRBJ1-4; length: 15; V: TRBV6-6; size: .; D: TRBD1; CDR3: CASRQQGATNEKLFF
J: TRBJ2-7; length: 15; V: TRBV4-1; size: .; D: TRBD1; CDR3: CASSSRDRGPYEQYF
J: TRBJ1-1; length: 15; V: TRBV4-1; size: once; D: .; CDR3: CASSQSRGPQGEAFF
J: TRBJ1-2; length: 13; V: TRBV30; size: .; D: .; CDR3: CAWVEGANYGYTF
J: TRBJ1-2; length: 13; V: TRBV30; size: .; D: .; CDR3: CAWSMGGNYGYTF
J: TRBJ2-1; length: 15; V: TRBV11-2; size: .; D: TRBD2; CDR3: CASRHSGRLYNEQFF
J: TRBJ1-1; length: 15; V: TRBV4-3; size: .; D: TRBD1; CDR3: CASSHPGQAYTEAFF
J: TRBJ2-7; length: 14; V: TRBV11-2; size: .; D: TRBD1; CDR3: CASKTGTGSYEQYF
J: TRBJ1-1; length: 15; V: TRBV7-6; size: .; D: .; CDR3: CASSPSRGMNTEAFF
J: TRBJ2-3; length: 17; V: TRBV7-2; size: .; D: TRBD2; CDR3: CASSLQPSGSGTDTQYF
J: TRBJ2-1; length: 15; V: TRBV15; size: few; D: TRBD2; CDR3: CATSRASGTYNEQFF
J: TRBJ1-1; length: 15; V: TRBV6-5; size: .; D: TRBD1; CDR3: CASSYPDRANTEAFF
J: TRBJ2-2; length: 14; V: TRBV6-1; size: once; D: .; CDR3: CASSETANTGELFF
J: TRBJ2-5; length: 15; V: TRBV9; size: .; D: .; CDR3: CASSQDSTGDETQYF
J: TRBJ2-2; length: 16; V: TRBV4-1; size: .; D: .; CDR3: CASSQDPERYTGELFF
J: TRBJ2-1; length: 14; V: TRBV7-9; size: .; D: TRBD2; CDR3: CASRGAGGPHEQFF
J: TRBJ2-7; length: 14; V: TRBV29-1; size: .; D: .; CDR3: CSVETGRRSYEQYF
J: TRBJ2-3; length: 16; V: TRBV5-1; size: .; D: TRBD2; CDR3: CASSWGLAESTDTQYF
J: TRBJ2-7; length: 17; V: TRBV12-2; size: .; D: .; CDR3: CASRHRTFPPARHEQYF
J: TRBJ1-5; length: 15; V: TRBV6-6; size: .; D: TRBD1; CDR3: CAAKGAVYSNQPQHF
J: TRBJ1-6; length: 14; V: TRBV7-2; size: .; D: TRBD1; CDR3: CASSRDRDISPLHF